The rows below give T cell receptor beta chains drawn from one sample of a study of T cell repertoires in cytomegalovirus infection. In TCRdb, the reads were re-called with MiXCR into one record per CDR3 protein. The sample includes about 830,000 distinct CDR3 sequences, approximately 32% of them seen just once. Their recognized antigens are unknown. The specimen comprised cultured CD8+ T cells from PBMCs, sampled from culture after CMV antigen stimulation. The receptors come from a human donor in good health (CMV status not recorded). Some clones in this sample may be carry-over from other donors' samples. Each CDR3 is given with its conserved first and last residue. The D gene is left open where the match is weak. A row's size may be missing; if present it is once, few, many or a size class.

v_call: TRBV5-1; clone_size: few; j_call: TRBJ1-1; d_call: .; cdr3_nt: TGCGCCAGCAGCACCTTGGTTACTGAAGCTTTCTTT; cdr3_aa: CASSTLVTEAFF
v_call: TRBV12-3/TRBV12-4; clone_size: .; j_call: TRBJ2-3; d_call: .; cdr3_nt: TGTGCCAGCAGTTCCCCACAGGAACCTAGCACAGATACGCAGTATTTT; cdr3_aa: CASSSPQEPSTDTQYF
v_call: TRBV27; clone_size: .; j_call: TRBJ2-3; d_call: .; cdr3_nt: TGTGCCAGCATGCCGACAGGAGTCACAGATACGCAGTATTTT; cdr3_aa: CASMPTGVTDTQYF
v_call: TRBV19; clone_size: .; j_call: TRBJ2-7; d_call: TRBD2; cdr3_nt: TGTGCCAGTAGTATAGCGATCAACCTAGCGGGGGGAACCTACGAGCAGTACTTC; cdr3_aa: CASSIAINLAGGTYEQYF
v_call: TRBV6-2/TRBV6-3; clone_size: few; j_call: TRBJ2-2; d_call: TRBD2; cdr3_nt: TGTGCCAGCAGCGACCCTAGCGGGGGCTACACCGGGGAGCTGTTTTTT; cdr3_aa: CASSDPSGGYTGELFF
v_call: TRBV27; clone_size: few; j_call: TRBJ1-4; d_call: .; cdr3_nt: TGTGCCAGCAGTTTACGGCGGATTAATGAAAAACTGTTTTTT; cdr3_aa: CASSLRRINEKLFF
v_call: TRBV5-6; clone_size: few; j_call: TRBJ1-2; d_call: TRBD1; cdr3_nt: TGTGCCAGCAGCTTGGCCGCCAGGGGGGAAGGCTACACCTTC; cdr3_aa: CASSLAARGEGYTF
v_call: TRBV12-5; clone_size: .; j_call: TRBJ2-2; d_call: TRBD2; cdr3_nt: TGTGCTAGTGGTCCGACTAGCGGGAAGAACACCGGGGAGCTGTTTTTT; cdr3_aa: CASGPTSGKNTGELFF
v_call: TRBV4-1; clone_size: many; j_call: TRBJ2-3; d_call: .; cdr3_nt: TGCGCCAGCAGCCAAGGGGCAGATACGCAGTATTTT; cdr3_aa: CASSQGADTQYF
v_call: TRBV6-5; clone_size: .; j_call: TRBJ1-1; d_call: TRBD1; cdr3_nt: TGTGCCAGCAGTCCCCTCTTAGACAGGGGCCCCGGGGCCGAAGCTTTCTTT; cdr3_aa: CASSPLLDRGPGAEAFF
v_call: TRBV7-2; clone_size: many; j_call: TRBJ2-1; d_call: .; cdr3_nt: TGTGCCAGCAGCTTAGCGAAAAATGAGCAGTTCTTC; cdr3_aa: CASSLAKNEQFF
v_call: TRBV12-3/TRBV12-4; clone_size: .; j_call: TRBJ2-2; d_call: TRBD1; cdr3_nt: TGTGCCAGCAGAACCGCCTTGACAGGGTTATACACCGGGGAGCTGTTTTTT; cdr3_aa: CASRTALTGLYTGELFF
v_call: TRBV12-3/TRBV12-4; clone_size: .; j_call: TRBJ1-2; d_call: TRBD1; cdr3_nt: TGTGCCAGCAGTCAAACCTACGGAGGACAGGACGAATTCTTTGCTAACTATGGCTACACCTTC; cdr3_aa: CASSQTYGGQDEFFANYGYTF
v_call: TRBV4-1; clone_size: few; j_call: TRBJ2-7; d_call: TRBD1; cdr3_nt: TGCGCCAGCAGCCCCGGACAGGGGGGCCACGAGCAGTACTTC; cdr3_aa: CASSPGQGGHEQYF
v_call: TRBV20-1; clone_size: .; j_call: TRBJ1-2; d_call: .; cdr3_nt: TGCAGTGCCCGGGGAAGGAGCTATGGCTACACCTTC; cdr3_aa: CSARGRSYGYTF
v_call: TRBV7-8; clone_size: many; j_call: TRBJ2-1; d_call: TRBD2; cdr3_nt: TGTGCCAGCAGCTCCACTAGCGGGGGGTTCAATGAGCAGTTCTTC; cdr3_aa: CASSSTSGGFNEQFF
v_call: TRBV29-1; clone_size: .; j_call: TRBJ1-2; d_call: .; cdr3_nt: TGCAGCGTTGAAAGGTCGCATCCCAGGGAGGACTATGGCTACACCTTC; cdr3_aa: CSVERSHPREDYGYTF
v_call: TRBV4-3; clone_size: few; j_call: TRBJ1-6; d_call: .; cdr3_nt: TGCGCCAGCAGCCAATCAACAGAGAGTTATAATTCACCCCTCCACTTT; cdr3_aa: CASSQSTESYNSPLHF
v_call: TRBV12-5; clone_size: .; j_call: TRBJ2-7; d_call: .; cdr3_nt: TGTGCTAGTGGTTTTTATAGCTCCTACGAGCAGTACTTC; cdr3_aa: CASGFYSSYEQYF
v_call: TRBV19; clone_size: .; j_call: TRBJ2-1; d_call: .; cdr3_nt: TGTGCCAGTAGGAAAACGGCAGATTACAATGAGCAGTTCTTC; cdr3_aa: CASRKTADYNEQFF
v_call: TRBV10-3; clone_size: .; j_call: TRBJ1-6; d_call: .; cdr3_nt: TGTGCCATCGGAGAGGGACTGCTAAATTCACCCCTCCACTTT; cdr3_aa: CAIGEGLLNSPLHF
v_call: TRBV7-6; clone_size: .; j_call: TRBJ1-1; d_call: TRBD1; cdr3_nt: TGTGCCAGCAGCGGGGACAGCGGAGAAGCTTTCTTT; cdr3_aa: CASSGDSGEAFF
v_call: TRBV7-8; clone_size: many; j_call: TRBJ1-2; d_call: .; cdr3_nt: TGTGCCAGCAGCTTAGGCAGCACAGGGCTTAACTATGGCTACACCTTC; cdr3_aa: CASSLGSTGLNYGYTF
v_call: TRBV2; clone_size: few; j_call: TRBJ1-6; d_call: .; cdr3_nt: TGTGCCAGCAGTGTCCGGGGCACCTATAATTCACCCCTCCACTTT; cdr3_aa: CASSVRGTYNSPLHF
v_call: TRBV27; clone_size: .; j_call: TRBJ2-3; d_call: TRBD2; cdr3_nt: TGTGCCAGCAGTTTATCAGGGGGACTAGCGGGGGGGACCAACACAGATACGCAGTATTTT; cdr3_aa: CASSLSGGLAGGTNTDTQYF
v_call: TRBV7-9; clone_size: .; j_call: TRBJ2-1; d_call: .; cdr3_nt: TGTGCCAGCAGCTTAATGTGGGGGTACAATGAGCAGTTCTTC; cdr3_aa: CASSLMWGYNEQFF
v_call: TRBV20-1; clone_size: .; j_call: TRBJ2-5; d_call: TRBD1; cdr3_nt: TGCAGTGCTAGAGATCTGGACAGGGGGCGCGGGGACCAGTACTTC; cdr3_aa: CSARDLDRGRGDQYF
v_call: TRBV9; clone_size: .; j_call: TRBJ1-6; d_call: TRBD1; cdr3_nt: TGTGCCAGCAGCGTAGGAGGGGGCGATTCACCCCTCCACTTT; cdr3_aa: CASSVGGGDSPLHF
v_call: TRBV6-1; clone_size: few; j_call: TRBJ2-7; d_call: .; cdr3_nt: TGTGCCAGCAGTGAAGCCGGTGGAGCGGCAAGCTCCTACGAGCAGTACTTC; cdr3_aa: CASSEAGGAASSYEQYF
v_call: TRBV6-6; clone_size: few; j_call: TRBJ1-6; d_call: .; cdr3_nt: TGTGCCAGCAGTTACACGGTGGGAGGCGATTCACCCCTCCACTTT; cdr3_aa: CASSYTVGGDSPLHF
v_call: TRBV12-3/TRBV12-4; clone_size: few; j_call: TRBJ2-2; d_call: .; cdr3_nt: TGTGCCAGCAGTCTCGACAGGAGTGAGCTGTTTTTT; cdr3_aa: CASSLDRSELFF
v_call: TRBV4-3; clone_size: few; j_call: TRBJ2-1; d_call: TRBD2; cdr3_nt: TGCGCCAGCAGCCAAGATCGGCTAGCGGGGGGTCACAATGAGCAGTTCTTC; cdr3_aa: CASSQDRLAGGHNEQFF
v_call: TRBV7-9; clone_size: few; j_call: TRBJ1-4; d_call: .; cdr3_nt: TGTGCCACCCGGGACGGGGGGGCGAGTGAAAAACTGTTTTTT; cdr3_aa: CATRDGGASEKLFF
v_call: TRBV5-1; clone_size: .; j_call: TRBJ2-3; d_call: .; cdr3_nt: TGCGCCAGTTCTGGGTCGGGGCCTTTTTTGGCAGATACGCAGTATTTT; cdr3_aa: CASSGSGPFLADTQYF
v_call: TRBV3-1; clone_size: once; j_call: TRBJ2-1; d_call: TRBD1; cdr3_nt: TGTGCCAGCAGCCGGAGTCAGGGGGATACAAATGAGCAGTTCTTC; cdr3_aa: CASSRSQGDTNEQFF
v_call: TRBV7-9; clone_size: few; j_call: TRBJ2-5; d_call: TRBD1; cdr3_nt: TGTGCCAGCAGTTGGGACAGGGGTAGGGAGACCCAGTACTTC; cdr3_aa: CASSWDRGRETQYF
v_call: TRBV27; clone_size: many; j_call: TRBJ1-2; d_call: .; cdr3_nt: TGTGCCAGCAGTCTTCAAGCGGGGGCGTATGGCTACACCTTC; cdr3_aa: CASSLQAGAYGYTF
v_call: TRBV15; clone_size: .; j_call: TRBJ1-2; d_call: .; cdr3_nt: TGTGCCACCAGCTCAAGCGGGGGGGATTTTCTGATCTATGGCTACACCTTC; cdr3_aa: CATSSSGGDFLIYGYTF
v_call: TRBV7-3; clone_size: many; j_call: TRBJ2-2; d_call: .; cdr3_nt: TGTGCCAGCAGCCCCTGGGGGCCCCAAGACCTCACCGGGGAGCTGTTTTTT; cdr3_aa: CASSPWGPQDLTGELFF
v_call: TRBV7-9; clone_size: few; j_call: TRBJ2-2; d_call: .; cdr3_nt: TGTGCCAGCAGCTATTCGGGGGATCCCTGGTCGGACACCGGGGAGCTGTTTTTT; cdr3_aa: CASSYSGDPWSDTGELFF
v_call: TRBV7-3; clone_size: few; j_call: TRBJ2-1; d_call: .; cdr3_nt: TGTGCCAGCAGCTTAGAAAAACAGGGAAGAACTAATGAGCAGTTCTTC; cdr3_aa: CASSLEKQGRTNEQFF
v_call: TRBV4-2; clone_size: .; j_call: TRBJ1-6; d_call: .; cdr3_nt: TGTGCCAGCAGCCAAGATCAGACAGCCTATAATTCACCCCTCCACTTT; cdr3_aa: CASSQDQTAYNSPLHF
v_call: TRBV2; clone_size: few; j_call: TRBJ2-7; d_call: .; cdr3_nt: TGTGCCAGCAGTGAGGAGGGCCAAAACGTAGGAGAGCAGTACTTC; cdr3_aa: CASSEEGQNVGEQYF
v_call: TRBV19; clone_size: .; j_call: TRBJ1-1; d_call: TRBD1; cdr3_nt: TGTGCCAGTAGTATATGGACAGGGGGAGACACTGAAGCTTTCTTT; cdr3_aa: CASSIWTGGDTEAFF
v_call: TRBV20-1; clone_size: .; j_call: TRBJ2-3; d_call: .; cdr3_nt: TGCAGTGCTAGGGTAGGCACAGATACGCAGTATTTT; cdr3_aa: CSARVGTDTQYF
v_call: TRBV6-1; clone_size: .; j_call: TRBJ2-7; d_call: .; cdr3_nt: TGTGCCAGCAGTGAAGCCGTGGCACCAGACAGAAGTCCCTCCTACGAGCAGTACTTC; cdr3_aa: CASSEAVAPDRSPSYEQYF
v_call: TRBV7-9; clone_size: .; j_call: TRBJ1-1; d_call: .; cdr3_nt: TGTGCCAGCAGCCTAGGGGGGGTGGGGATGAACACTGAAGCTTTCTTT; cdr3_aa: CASSLGGVGMNTEAFF
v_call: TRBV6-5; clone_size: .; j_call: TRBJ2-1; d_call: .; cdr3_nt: TGTGCCAGCACGAGGGGGGGGGCCTACAATGAGCAGTTCTTC; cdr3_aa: CASTRGGAYNEQFF
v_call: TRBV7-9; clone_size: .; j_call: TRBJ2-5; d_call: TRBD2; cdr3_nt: TGTGCCAGCAGCCCACCGGGACTAGCGGGGGCCCTCCGAGAGACCCAGTACTTC; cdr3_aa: CASSPPGLAGALRETQYF
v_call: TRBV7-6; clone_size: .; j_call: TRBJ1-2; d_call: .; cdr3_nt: TGTGCCAGCGGCAACAGGGCTGGCTACACCTTC; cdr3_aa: CASGNRAGYTF
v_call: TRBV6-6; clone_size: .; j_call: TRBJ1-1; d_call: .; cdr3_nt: TGTGCCAGCAGTCTAACAGGGACGGGGTCTGAAGCTTTCTTT; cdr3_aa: CASSLTGTGSEAFF
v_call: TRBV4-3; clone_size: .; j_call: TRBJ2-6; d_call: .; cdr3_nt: TGCGCCAACAGCCACGCCGTGGACTGGACTGGGGCCAACGTCCTGACTTTC; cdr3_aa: CANSHAVDWTGANVLTF